This is a list of T cell receptor beta chains from one sample in a study of Ad26.COV2.S vaccination and SARS-CoV-2 variants. The data were produced by immunoSEQ multiplex PCR, yet TCRdb's version contains in-frame clones alone and is incomplete. The data contain around 270,000 clones, approximately 90% of them singletons. The sequencing used peripheral blood, collected in a trial of Ad26.COV2.S vaccine versus placebo. Receptors were obtained from a person aged 18-60 years who received the Ad26.COV2.S COVID-19 vaccine or a placebo. The CDR3 runs from the conserved cysteine through the conserved F or W. A D gene is named only where the DNA matches it firmly. Clone size is stated in some rows and not others, as once, few, many or a class when expanded.

D | J | size | V | DNA | CDR3
TRBD2 | TRBJ2-7 | NA | TRBV18 | TGTGCCAGCGCCGAGAGCGGGGGCCCCTACGAGCAGTACTTC | CASAESGGPYEQYF
TRBD2 | TRBJ2-3 | NA | TRBV6-2/TRBV6-3 | TGTGCCAGCAGTTCCTTGCGCGGGAGGGCGAGTACAGATACGCAGTATTTT | CASSSLRGRASTDTQYF
NA | TRBJ2-3 | NA | TRBV5-1 | TGCGCCAGCAGCTTGGCCGCCGACTCAGATACGCAGTATTTT | CASSLAADSDTQYF
TRBD1 | TRBJ2-2 | NA | TRBV4-3 | TGCGCCAGCAGCCACCCCCTCGGACAGGGGATTAACACCGGGGAGCTGTTTTTT | CASSHPLGQGINTGELFF
TRBD1 | TRBJ1-2 | NA | TRBV10-3 | TGTGCCATCAGTGGGGACAGTAACTATGGCTACACCTTC | CAISGDSNYGYTF
TRBD2 | TRBJ2-1 | few | TRBV29-1 | TGCAGCTCTCCCGGGGAGCTAGCGGGGGCTTGGGATGAGCAGTTCTTC | CSSPGELAGAWDEQFF
NA | TRBJ1-5 | NA | TRBV29-1 | TGCAGCGTTCTAGAGGGGGGGGGCAATCAGCCCCAGCATTTT | CSVLEGGGNQPQHF
NA | TRBJ1-2 | NA | TRBV6-5 | TGTGCCAGCAGTTACGCTCAAGGGAATGGCTACACCTTC | CASSYAQGNGYTF
NA | TRBJ1-3 | medium-sized | TRBV5-4 | TGTGCCAGCAGCCCAAATCCGACGGGAAACACCATATATTTT | CASSPNPTGNTIYF
TRBD1 | TRBJ2-2 | NA | TRBV11-3 | TGTGCCAGCAGCGACAGGGGGCGGGCCGGGGAGCTGTTTTTT | CASSDRGRAGELFF